This T cell receptor beta chain was recorded in a study of CD8+CD57+ T cells in acquired aplastic anemia. General observations from the study: Any difference that existed in CD8+ Simpson's diversity between patients and controls was not significant. In common between the patients and the controls were around 30 CD8+ CDR3 sequences.

Genomic DNA was employed as the template in profiling TCR beta VDJ and CDR3. Each CDR3 protein is one row after TCRdb ran MiXCR on the reads. The sample has roughly 200,000 distinct CDR3 sequences; around 63% are singletons. Note on this clonotype: The antigen is not known.

This CDR3 contains 15 residues. Germline CDR1 and CDR2: SEHNR and FQNEAQ (reference sequence). With 4 bases clipped from V and 2 bases from J, the junction kept 6 bases outside the gene matches. CD8+CD57+ cell expansion, shown by flow cytometry, had occurred in the patients selected for sequencing. The diagnosis in all patients was severe acquired aplastic anemia. Patients were untreated when blood was sampled. The rearrangement links TRBV7-9 to TRBJ2-3; 7 nucleotides match TRBD1. The source material was sorted CD4+, CD8+, or CD8+CD57+ T cells (not recorded which) from PBMCs. This clonotype was sampled from a human donor with aplastic anemia. The CDR3 DNA is TGTGCCAGCAGCTCCCGGGACAGTTACACAGATACGCAGTATTTT. Translation gives CASSSRDSYTDTQYF.